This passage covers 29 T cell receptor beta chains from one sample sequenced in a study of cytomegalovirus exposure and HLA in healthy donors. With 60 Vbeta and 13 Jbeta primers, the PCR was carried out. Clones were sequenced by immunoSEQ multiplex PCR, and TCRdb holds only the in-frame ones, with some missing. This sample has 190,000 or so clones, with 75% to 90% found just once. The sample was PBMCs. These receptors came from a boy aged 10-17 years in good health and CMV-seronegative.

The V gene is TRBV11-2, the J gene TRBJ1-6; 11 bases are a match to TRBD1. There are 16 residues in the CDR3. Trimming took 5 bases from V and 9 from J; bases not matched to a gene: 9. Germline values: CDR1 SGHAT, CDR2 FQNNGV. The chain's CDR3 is CASSPTWDRGASPLHF. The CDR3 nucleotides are TGTGCCAGCAGCCCAACATGGGACAGGGGGGCTTCACCCCTCCACTTT.

The CDR3 sequence: CAWTPGWLDGYTF. The CDR3 DNA sequence: TGTGCCTGGACCCCAGGATGGTTAGATGGCTACACCTTC. The chain links TRBV30 to TRBJ1-2; unclear D gene. This CDR3 region has 13 residues. CDR1 and CDR2 from the germline V gene are GTSNPN and SVGIG (reference sequence). Trimming shortened V by 4 bases and J by 6 bases, and 15 bases separated the two germline ends.

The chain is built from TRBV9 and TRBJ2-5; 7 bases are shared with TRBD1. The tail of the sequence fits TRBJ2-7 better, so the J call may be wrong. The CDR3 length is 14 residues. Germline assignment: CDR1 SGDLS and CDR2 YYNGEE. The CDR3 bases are TGTGCCAGCAGCGACGGACAGGACTCCTACGAGCAGTACTTC. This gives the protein CASSDGQDSYEQYF.

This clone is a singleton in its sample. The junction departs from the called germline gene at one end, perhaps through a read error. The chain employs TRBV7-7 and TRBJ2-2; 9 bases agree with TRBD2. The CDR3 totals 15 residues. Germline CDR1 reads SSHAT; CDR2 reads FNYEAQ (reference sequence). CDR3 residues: CASSRAGGDTGELFF. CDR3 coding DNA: TGTGCTAGCAGTAGAGCGGGGGGCGACACCGGGGAGCTGTTTTTT.

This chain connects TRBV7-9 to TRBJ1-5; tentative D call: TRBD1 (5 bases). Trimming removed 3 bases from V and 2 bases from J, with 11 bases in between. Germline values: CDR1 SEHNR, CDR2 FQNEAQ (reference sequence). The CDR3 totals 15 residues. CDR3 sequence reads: CASSFPRVGNQPQHF. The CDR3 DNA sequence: TGTGCCAGCAGCTTCCCCAGGGTGGGCAATCAGCCCCAGCATTTT.

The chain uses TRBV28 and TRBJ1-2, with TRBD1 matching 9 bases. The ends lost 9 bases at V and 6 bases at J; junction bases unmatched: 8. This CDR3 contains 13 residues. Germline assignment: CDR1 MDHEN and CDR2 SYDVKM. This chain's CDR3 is CASETGGYDGYTF. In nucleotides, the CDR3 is TGTGCCAGTGAGACAGGGGGTTACGATGGCTACACCTTC.

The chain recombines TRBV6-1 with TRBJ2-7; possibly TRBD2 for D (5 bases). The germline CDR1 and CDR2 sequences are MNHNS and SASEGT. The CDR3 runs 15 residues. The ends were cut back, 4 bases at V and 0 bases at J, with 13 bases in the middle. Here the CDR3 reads CASSGFWTPSYEQYF. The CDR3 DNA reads TGTGCCAGCAGTGGATTCTGGACTCCCTCCTACGAGCAGTACTTC.

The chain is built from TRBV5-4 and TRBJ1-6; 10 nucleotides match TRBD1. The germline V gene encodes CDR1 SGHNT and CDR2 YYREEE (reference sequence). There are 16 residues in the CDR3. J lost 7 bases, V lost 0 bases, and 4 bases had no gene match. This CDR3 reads CASSLVPDRGNSPLHF. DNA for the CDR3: TGTGCCAGCAGCTTGGTACCGGACAGGGGGAATTCACCCCTCCACTTT. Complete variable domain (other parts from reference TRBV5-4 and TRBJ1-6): ETGVTQSPTHLIKTRGQQVTLRCSSQSGHNTVSWYQQALGQGPQFIFQYYREEENGRGNFPPRFSGLQFPNYSSELNVNALELDDSALYLCASSLVPDRGNSPLHFGNGTRLTVT.

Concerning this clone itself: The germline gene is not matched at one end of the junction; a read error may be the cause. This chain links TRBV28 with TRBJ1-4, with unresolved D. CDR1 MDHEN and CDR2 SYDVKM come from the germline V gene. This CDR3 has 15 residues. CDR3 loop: CAGSQYQRGGEKLFF. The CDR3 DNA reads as TGTGCCGGCAGTCAATATCAAAGAGGAGGTGAAAAACTGTTTTTT.

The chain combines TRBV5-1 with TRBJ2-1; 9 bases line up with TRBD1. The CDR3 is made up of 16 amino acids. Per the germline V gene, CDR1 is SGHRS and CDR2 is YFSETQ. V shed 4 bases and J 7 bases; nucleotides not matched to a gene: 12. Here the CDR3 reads CASSPNNRGLWNEQFF. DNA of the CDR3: TGCGCCAGCAGCCCTAATAACAGGGGGCTATGGAATGAGCAGTTCTTC.

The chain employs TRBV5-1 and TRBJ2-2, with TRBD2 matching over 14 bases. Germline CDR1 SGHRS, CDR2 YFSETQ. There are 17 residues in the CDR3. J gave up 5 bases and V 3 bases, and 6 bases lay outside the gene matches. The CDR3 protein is CASSWGLAGVGTGELFF. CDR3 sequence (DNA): TGCGCCAGCAGCTGGGGACTAGCGGGAGTCGGGACCGGGGAGCTGTTTTTT.

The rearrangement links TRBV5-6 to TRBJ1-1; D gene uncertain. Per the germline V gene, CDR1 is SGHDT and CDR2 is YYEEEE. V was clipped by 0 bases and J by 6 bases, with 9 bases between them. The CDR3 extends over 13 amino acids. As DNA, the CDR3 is TGTGCCAGCAGCTTGGTAGGAACAGCTGAAGCTTTCTTT. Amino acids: CASSLVGTAEAFF.

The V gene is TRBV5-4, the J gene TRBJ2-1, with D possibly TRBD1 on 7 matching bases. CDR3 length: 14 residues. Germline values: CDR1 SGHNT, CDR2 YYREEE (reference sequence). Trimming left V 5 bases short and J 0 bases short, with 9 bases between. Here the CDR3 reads CASRQGGSYNEQFF. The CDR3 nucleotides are TGTGCCAGCAGGCAGGGGGGCTCCTACAATGAGCAGTTCTTC.

CDR3 DNA sequence: TGTGCCAGCAGGGACGACAGTAGCTCCTACAATGAGCAGTTCTTC. Amino acids: CASRDDSSSYNEQFF. The rearrangement uses TRBV5-4 and TRBJ2-1, with D possibly being TRBD1 (5 bases). The CDR3 has 15 residues. With 5 bases removed from V and 0 bases from J, the gap between germline ends came to 12 bases. CDR1 is SGHNT, CDR2 YYREEE, per germline (reference sequence).

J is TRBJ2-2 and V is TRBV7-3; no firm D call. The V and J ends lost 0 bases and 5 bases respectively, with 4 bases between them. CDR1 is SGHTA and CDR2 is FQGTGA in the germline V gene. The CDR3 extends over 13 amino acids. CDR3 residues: CASSLTRTGELFF. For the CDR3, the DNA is TGTGCCAGCAGCTTAACGAGGACCGGGGAGCTGTTTTTT.

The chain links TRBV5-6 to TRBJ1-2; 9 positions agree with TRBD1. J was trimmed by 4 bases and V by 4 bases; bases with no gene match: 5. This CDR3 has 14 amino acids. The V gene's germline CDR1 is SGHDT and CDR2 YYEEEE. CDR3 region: CASSMGQGGYGYTF. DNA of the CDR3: TGTGCCAGCAGCATGGGACAGGGAGGCTATGGCTACACCTTC.

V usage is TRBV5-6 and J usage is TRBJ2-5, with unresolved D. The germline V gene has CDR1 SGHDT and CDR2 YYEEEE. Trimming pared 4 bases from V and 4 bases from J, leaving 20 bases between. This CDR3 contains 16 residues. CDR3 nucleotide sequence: TGTGCCAGCAGCCCGTCTCCACAGCCAATCTTAGAGACCCAGTACTTC. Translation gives CASSPSPQPILETQYF.

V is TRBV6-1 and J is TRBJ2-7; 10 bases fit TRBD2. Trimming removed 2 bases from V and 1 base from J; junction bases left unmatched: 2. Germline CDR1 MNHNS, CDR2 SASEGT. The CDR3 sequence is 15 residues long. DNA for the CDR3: TGTGCCAGCAGTGAAATAGCGGGAGGTTCCTACGAGCAGTACTTC. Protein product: CASSEIAGGSYEQYF.

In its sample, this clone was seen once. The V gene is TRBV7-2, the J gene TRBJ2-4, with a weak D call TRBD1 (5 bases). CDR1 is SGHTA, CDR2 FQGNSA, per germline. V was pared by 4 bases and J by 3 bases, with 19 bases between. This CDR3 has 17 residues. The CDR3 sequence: CASSSMGRPENKNIQYF. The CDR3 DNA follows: TGTGCCAGCAGCTCAATGGGGCGGCCAGAGAACAAAAACATTCAGTACTTC.

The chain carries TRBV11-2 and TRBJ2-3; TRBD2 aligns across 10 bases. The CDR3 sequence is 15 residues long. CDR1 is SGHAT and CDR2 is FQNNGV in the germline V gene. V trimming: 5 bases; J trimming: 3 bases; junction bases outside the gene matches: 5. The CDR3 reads CASSPAGGRTDTQYF. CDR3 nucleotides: TGTGCCAGCAGCCCAGCGGGAGGGCGGACAGATACGCAGTATTTT.

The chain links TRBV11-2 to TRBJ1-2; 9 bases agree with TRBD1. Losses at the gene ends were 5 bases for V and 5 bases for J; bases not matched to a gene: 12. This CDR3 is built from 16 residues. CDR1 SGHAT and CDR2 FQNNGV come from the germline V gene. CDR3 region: CASSQGTGPIGYGYTF. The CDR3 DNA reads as TGTGCCAGCAGCCAAGGGACAGGGCCGATCGGTTATGGCTACACCTTC.

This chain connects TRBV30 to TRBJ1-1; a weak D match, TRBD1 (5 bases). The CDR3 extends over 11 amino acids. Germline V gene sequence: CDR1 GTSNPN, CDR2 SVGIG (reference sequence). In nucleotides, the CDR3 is TGTGCGGGGGGAGAGAACACTGAAGCTTTCTTT. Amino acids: CAGGENTEAFF.

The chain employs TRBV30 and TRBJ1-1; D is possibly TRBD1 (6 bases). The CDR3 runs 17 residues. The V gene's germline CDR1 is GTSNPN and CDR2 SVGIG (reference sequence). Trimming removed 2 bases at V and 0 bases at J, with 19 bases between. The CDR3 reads CAWSSPFHRVMNTEAFF. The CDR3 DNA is TGTGCCTGGAGTTCCCCTTTCCACAGGGTGATGAACACTGAAGCTTTCTTT.

CDR3 nucleotide sequence: TGTGCCAGCAGCCTGGACAGGTTGAACACCGGGGAGCTGTTTTTT. Translated, it gives CASSLDRLNTGELFF. The chain recombines TRBV7-9 with TRBJ2-2, with 7 positions matching TRBD1. Per germline, CDR1 SEHNR and CDR2 FQNEAQ (reference sequence). This CDR3 has 15 amino acids. The junction had 4 bases not matched to a gene; V was cut back by 5 bases and J by 1 base.

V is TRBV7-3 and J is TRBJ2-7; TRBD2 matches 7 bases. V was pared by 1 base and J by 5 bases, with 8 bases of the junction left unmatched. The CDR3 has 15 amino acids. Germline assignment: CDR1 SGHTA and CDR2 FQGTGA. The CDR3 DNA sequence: TGTGCCAGCAGCTTAATCCGGCGGGAGCGAAACGAGCAGTACTTC. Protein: CASSLIRRERNEQYF.

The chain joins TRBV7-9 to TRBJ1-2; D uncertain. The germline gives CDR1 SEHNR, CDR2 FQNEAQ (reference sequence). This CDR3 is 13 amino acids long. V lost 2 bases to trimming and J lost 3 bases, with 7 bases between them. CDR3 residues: CASSLWEYYGYTF. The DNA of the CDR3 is TGTGCCAGCAGCTTATGGGAGTACTATGGCTACACCTTC.

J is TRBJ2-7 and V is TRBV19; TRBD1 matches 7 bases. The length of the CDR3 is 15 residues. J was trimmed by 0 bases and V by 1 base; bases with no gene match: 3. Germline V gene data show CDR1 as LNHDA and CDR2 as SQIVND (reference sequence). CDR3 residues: CASSIGPGGSYEQYF. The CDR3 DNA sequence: TGTGCCAGTAGTATAGGACCAGGGGGCTCCTACGAGCAGTACTTC.

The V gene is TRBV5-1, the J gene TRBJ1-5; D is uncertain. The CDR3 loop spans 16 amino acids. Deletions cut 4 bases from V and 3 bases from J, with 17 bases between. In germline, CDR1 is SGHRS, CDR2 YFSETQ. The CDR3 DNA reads TGCGCCAGCAGCGAGGGCAGTGTTTCCTTCAATCAGCCCCAGCATTTT. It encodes CASSEGSVSFNQPQHF.

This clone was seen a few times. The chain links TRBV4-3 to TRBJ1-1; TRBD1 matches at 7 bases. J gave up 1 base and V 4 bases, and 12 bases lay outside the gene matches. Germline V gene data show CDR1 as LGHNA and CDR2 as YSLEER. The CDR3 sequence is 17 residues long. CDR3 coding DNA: TGCGCCAGCAGCCTCCAACTTGGACAGGCCGGGAACACTGAAGCTTTCTTT. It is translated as CASSLQLGQAGNTEAFF.